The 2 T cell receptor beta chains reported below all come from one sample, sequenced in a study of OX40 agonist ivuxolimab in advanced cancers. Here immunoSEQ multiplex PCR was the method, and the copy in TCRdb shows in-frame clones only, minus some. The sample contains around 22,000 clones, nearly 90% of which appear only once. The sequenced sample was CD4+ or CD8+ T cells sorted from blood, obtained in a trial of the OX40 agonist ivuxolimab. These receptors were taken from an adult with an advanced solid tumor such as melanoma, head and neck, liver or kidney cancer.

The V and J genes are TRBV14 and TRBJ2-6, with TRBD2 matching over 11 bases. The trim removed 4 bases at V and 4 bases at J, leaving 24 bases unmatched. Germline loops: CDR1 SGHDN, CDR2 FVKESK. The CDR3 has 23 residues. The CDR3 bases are TGTGCCAGCAGCCGGCTCCCAGGTGTCATAGCGGGAGGGCCTACATCCGGGGCCAACGTCCTGACTTTC. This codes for CASSRLPGVIAGGPTSGANVLTF.

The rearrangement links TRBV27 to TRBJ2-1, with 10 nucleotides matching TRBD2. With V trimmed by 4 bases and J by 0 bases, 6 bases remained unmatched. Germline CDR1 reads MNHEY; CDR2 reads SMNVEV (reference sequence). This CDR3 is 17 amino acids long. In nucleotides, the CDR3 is TGTGCCAGCAGTTCCCTCCTAGCGGGAGACTCCTACAATGAGCAGTTCTTC. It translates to CASSSLLAGDSYNEQFF.